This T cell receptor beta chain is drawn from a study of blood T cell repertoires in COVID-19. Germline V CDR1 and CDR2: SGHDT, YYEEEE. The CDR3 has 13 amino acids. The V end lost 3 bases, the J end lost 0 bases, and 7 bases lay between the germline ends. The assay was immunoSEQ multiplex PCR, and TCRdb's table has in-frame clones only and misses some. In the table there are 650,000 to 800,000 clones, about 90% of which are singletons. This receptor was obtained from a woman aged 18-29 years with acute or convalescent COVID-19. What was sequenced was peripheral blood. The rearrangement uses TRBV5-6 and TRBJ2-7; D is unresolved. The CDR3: CASSYSGSYEQYF. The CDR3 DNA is TGTGCCAGCAGCTATTCGGGCTCCTACGAGCAGTACTTC.